The 14 T cell receptor beta chains below all came from one sample that was sequenced in a study of shared clonotypes between healthy human individuals. Generated by immunoSEQ multiplex PCR, the TCRdb table keeps only in-frame clones and is missing some. In the table there are over a million clones, around 98% of which are singletons. The sample was naive CD4+ T cells sorted from blood. As to subset: CD45RA+ positively selected. These receptor sequences come from a man aged 25-40 years in good health.

The V call is TRBV5-1, the J call TRBJ2-3; TRBD1 matches at 7 bases. Unmatched junction bases numbered 5, after V lost 4 bases and J lost 3 bases. Germline V gene data show CDR1 as SGHRS and CDR2 as YFSETQ. CDR3 length equals 14 residues. The CDR3 DNA is TGCGCCAGCAGCGAGCCGGGACAGACAGATACGCAGTATTTT. This encodes CASSEPGQTDTQYF.

The chain has TRBV2 and TRBJ1-3; D is ambiguous. Per germline, CDR1 SNHLY and CDR2 FYNNEI. This CDR3 region has 17 residues. Deletions cut 3 bases from V and 0 bases from J, with 15 bases between. The CDR3 coding sequence is TGTGCCAGCAGTGATATGGTGGCCTCCCTCTCTGGAAACACCATATATTTT. Protein: CASSDMVASLSGNTIYF.

This clone was seen once. The chain joins TRBV5-1 to TRBJ2-3, with 9 bases matching TRBD1. Unmatched junction bases numbered 4, after V lost 5 bases and J lost 3 bases. From germline, CDR1 is SGHRS and CDR2 YFSETQ. This CDR3 is built from 14 residues. The CDR3 bases are TGCGCCAGCAGTATGGGACAGGGAACAGATACGCAGTATTTT. As protein: CASSMGQGTDTQYF.

The chain is built from TRBV19 and TRBJ2-7, with 7 bases lining up with TRBD1. The CDR3 covers 16 residues. CDR1 LNHDA and CDR2 SQIVND come from the germline V gene (reference sequence). V lost 1 base to trimming and J lost 3 bases; unmatched junction nucleotides: 9. The CDR3 sequence is CASSIGGQIMGYEQYF. In DNA form, the CDR3 reads TGTGCCAGTAGTATAGGGGGACAGATCATGGGCTACGAGCAGTACTTC.

V usage is TRBV5-4 and J usage is TRBJ2-1; 7 bases agree with TRBD2. V dropped 5 bases and J dropped 15; count of bases not matched to a gene: 11. The CDR3 sequence is 12 residues long. Per germline, CDR1 SGHNT and CDR2 YYREEE (reference sequence). The CDR3 region is CASRRESGSWFF. The DNA of the CDR3 is TGTGCCAGCAGGCGGGAGTCCGGATCATGGTTCTTC. The full variable domain, completed using reference TRBV5-4 and TRBJ2-1, is ETGVTQSPTHLIKTRGQQVTLRCSSQSGHNTVSWYQQALGQGPQFIFQYYREEENGRGNFPPRFSGLQFPNYSSELNVNALELDDSALYLCASRRESGSWFFGPGTRLTVL.

DNA of the CDR3: TGTGCCAGCAGTTACGGCCTTAGCAATCAGCCCCAGCATTTT. This gives the protein CASSYGLSNQPQHF. The chain couples TRBV6-5 to TRBJ1-5; D unclear. Germline assignment: CDR1 MNHEY and CDR2 SVGAGI. The ends were cut back, 2 bases at V and 0 bases at J, with 5 bases in the middle. The CDR3 is 14 residues long.

Remarks on this clone: Different DNA sequences within this sample yield the same CDR3. The chain couples TRBV9 to TRBJ2-1; D may be TRBD2 (5 bases). Germline-derived CDR1 and CDR2 are SGDLS and YYNGEE. The CDR3 has 15 amino acids. Trimming stripped 2 bases from V and 0 bases from J, with 9 bases between. The CDR3 sequence: CASSVSGDSYNEQFF. CDR3 in DNA: TGTGCCAGCAGCGTTTCCGGGGACTCCTACAATGAGCAGTTCTTC.

V is TRBV11-2 and J is TRBJ2-6, with a possible D match to TRBD1 (5 bases). V lost 4 bases and J 0 bases, leaving 10 bases between the germline ends. Per germline, CDR1 SGHAT and CDR2 FQNNGV. This CDR3 region has 16 residues. Here the CDR3 DNA reads TGTGCCAGCAGCTCCAGACAGACCTCTGGGGCCAACGTCCTGACTTTC. Amino acids: CASSSRQTSGANVLTF.

V usage is TRBV19 and J usage is TRBJ2-2; 14 bases align to TRBD2. After removal of 3 bases from V and 0 bases from J, the junction contained 9 bases not matched to a gene. This CDR3 spans 20 amino acids. The germline CDR1 and CDR2 sequences are LNHDA and SQIVND (reference sequence). CDR3 in DNA: TGTGCCAGTAGTATGGAAGGACTAGCGGGAGGTTTCGCGAACACCGGGGAGCTGTTTTTT. Translated: CASSMEGLAGGFANTGELFF. Together with reference TRBV19 and TRBJ2-2, the CDR3 gives the full variable domain: DGGITQSPKYLFRKEGQNVTLSCEQNLNHDAMYWYRQDPGQGLRLIYYSQIVNDFQKGDIAEGYSVSREKKESFPLTVTSAQKNPTAFYLCASSMEGLAGGFANTGELFFGEGSRLTVL.

The chain carries TRBV28 and TRBJ2-7, with D tentatively TRBD1 or TRBD2 (7 bases each). There are 14 residues in the CDR3. Germline V gives CDR1 MDHEN, CDR2 SYDVKM. V was cut by 8 bases and J by 3 bases, with 17 bases left in between. CDR3 loop: CASFSPGGGYEQYF. In DNA form, the CDR3 reads TGTGCCAGCTTTTCCCCAGGGGGGGGCTACGAGCAGTACTTC.

The chain employs TRBV30 and TRBJ2-1; TRBD1 matches 10 bases. Germline V gene lookup returns CDR1 GTSNPN and CDR2 SVGIG (reference sequence). This CDR3 contains 17 residues. J gave up 4 bases and V 3 bases, and 12 bases lay outside the gene matches. This CDR3 is CAWRLSKRQGAYNEQFF. The CDR3 nucleotides are TGTGCCTGGAGGCTCAGCAAGAGACAGGGGGCGTACAATGAGCAGTTCTTC.

This chain connects TRBV28 to TRBJ2-3; D is possibly TRBD2 (5 bases). The germline gives CDR1 MDHEN, CDR2 SYDVKM. The CDR3 totals 14 residues. V was pared by 5 bases and J by 10 bases, with 19 bases between. The CDR3 nucleotides read TGTGCCAGCAGTCCTAGCCCGGCCCCGATATCGCAGTATTTT. Translation gives CASSPSPAPISQYF.

This chain uses TRBV2 with TRBJ1-4, with unresolved D. The V end was cut by 7 bases, the J end by 0 bases, with 12 bases between. CDR3 length: 15 amino acids. The germline CDR1 and CDR2 sequences are SNHLY and FYNNEI. The CDR3 bases are TGTGCCAGCATCCTAGATGGAGCAACTAATGAAAAACTGTTTTTT. This codes for CASILDGATNEKLFF.

J is TRBJ1-2 and V is TRBV18; no clear D gene. This CDR3 contains 14 residues. The germline V gene has CDR1 KGHSH and CDR2 LQKENI. V was clipped by 1 base and J by 4 bases, with 10 bases between them. The CDR3 region has the DNA TGTGCCAGCTCACCACTGCAGCATCGCTATGGCTACACCTTC. Its protein product is CASSPLQHRYGYTF.